The source of this T cell receptor (beta chain) is a study of OX40 agonist ivuxolimab in advanced cancers. On this clone itself: The antigen is not known.

V lost 2 bases, J lost 3 bases, and 4 bases stayed unmatched. The CDR3 is 15 residues long. The V gene's germline CDR1 is MGHRA and CDR2 YSYEKL. Only in-frame clones appear in the TCRdb table, and some are missing; sequencing was by immunoSEQ multiplex PCR. The data contain 20,000 to 25,000 clones, 84% of them singletons. Findings and caveats of the study: Researchers report that CD8+ T cells had, on average, more expanded clones than CD4+. Not determined was the antigen specificity of the expanded peripheral T cells.

The chain links TRBV4-1 to TRBJ2-7, with 10 positions matching TRBD1. The TCR sequence derives from an adult with an advanced solid tumor such as melanoma, head and neck, liver or kidney cancer. Sequenced material: CD4+ or CD8+ T cells sorted from blood, taken in a trial of the OX40 agonist ivuxolimab. The CDR3 region has the DNA TGCGCCAGCAGCCAATCGGACAGGGGGTACTACGAGCAGTACTTC. It yields the protein CASSQSDRGYYEQYF.